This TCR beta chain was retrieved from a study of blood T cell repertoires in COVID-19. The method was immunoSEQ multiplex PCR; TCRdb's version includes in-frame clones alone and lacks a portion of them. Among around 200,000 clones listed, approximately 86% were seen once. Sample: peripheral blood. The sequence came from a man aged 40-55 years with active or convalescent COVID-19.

Written as DNA, the CDR3 is TGTGCCAGCAGTCCTCAGGACGGACGGGGAAACACTGAAGCTTTCTTT. Translation: CASSPQDGRGNTEAFF. The V call is TRBV27, the J call TRBJ1-1, with D uncertain. Trimming pared 5 bases from V and 2 bases from J, leaving 18 bases between. The CDR3 runs 16 residues. The V gene's germline CDR1 is MNHEY and CDR2 SMNVEV (reference sequence).